The sample holds a few counts of the clone carrying this T cell receptor beta chain. Its antigen remains unknown. Each TCR beta cDNA library carried unique molecular identifiers. In TCRdb, the PCR reads were re-called with MiXCR into one record per CDR3 protein. In the table there are about 800,000 distinct CDR3 sequences, 30% of which are singletons. Trimming removed 10 bases from V and 5 bases from J, with 12 bases in between. This CDR3 has 11 residues. The germline gives CDR1 MDHEN, CDR2 SYDVKM. The data were obtained in a study of post-analysis software for immune sequencing data. Study as a whole: Courses of disease covered relapsing-remitting, secondary progressive and progressive-relapsing multiple sclerosis. Study-wide results and limits: Compared with controls, patients had more of about five TRBV segments, including TRBV5-6, TRBV5-1 and TRBV20-1. F-measure co-clustering was strong for batch-matched samples. Versus controls, multiple sclerosis patients showed significantly lower diversity (normalized Chao1).

The sequenced material came from blood. The clonotype was recovered from a girl aged 5 to 17 with multiple sclerosis. The gene calls are TRBV28 and TRBJ2-7, with D tentatively TRBD2 (6 bases). DNA for the CDR3: TGTGCCACGCGCCGGAGGGACGAGCAGTACTTC. As protein: CATRRRDEQYF.